What follows is one TCR beta chain and its context. The sample is drawn from a study of human CD8 memory T cell subsets. PBMC were isolated from buffy coats given by healthy donors. The TCR beta sequencing libraries came from UMI-labeled 5' RACE. TCRdb derives one entry per CDR3 protein from the 5' RACE reads, leaving out DNA. This table holds about 11,000 distinct CDR3 sequences. This CDR3 has 17 residues. Germline CDR1 and CDR2: SGHAT and FQNNGV. Material: CD8+ stem-like memory T cells (TSCM and TCM) sorted from PBMCs. Subset noted: stem-like memory CD8 T cells (TSTEM), CCR7+ PD-1- TIGIT-. The receptor comes from a human donor in good health. This chain links TRBV11-2 with TRBJ1-2; TCRdb returns TRBD1, unconfirmable since there is no DNA. CDR3 sequence reads: CASSDKTGTTANYGYTF.